This T cell receptor (beta chain) was retrieved from a study of T-cell reconstitution after alpha-beta-depleted transplantation in children. The study, taken as a whole, reports: Diversity of TCRbeta at day 60 was high in some patients, arising from surviving recipient T cells and thymic progenitors. Alpha-beta T cells present about two months after transplant were reported to originate from several hundred expanded graft clones. Hyperexpanded clones declined; after one year, newly produced T cells mostly supplied diversity.

The ends lost 5 bases at V and 4 bases at J; junction bases unmatched: 12. Germline CDR1 LGHNA, CDR2 YNFKEQ. The CDR3 runs to 17 residues. As concerns this clonotype: The antigen remains undetermined.

The TCRbeta library was prepared with unique molecular identifiers. MiXCR, applied by TCRdb to the PCR reads, yields one record per CDR3 protein. The profile shows fewer than 550,000 distinct CDR3 sequences, roughly 17% of them singletons. The TCR originated in a boy younger than two who had a stem cell transplant for Wiskott-Aldrich syndrome, so the T cells may come from the graft donor. The sequences come from PBMCs, mostly from graft donor cells, collected 360 days after TCRalphabeta/CD19-depleted stem cell transplant. The chain is built from TRBV4-2 and TRBJ2-1, with TRBD2 matching over 9 bases. The CDR3 DNA follows: TGTGCCAGCAGCTCCAGGAAGCGGGGGGACGGTTACAATGAGCAGTTCTTC. This encodes CASSSRKRGDGYNEQFF.